The sequence of this T cell receptor (beta chain) was determined in a study of T cells in Graves' hyperthyroidism and ophthalmopathy (dated by TCRdb to 2018 to 2020). Broadly, across the study: Peripheral blood samples were taken at initial diagnosis, before any treatment was given. A discovery cohort of roughly 100 patients, 43 with Graves' ophthalmopathy and more than 55 with stable Graves' hyperthyroidism, was used to find distinguishing TCR V-J signatures. Prospective prediction of ophthalmopathy was tested in an independent validation cohort consisting of 18 hyperthyroidism patients and 15 to 17 patients who later progressed to ophthalmopathy. The approximately 95 discovery patients were divided at random into training and test sets in a 7:3 ratio. In addition, the study compared T-cell repertoires in thyroid tissue and in blood from six Graves' hyperthyroidism patients. After blood sampling, hyperthyroidism patients were treated with methimazole at a starting dose of 30 mg daily, and ophthalmopathy patients were treated with high-dose intravenous methylprednisolone. According to the paper, TCR Vbeta CDR3 sequencing was carried out on 120 to 150 peripheral blood samples, which came from fewer than 50 ophthalmopathy, around 75 hyperthyroidism and approximately 17 progressor patients.

The CDR3 runs 13 amino acids, cysteine and phenylalanine included. Here the CDR3 DNA is all that survives: 39 bases in frame from base 1. Taken from the germline V gene (reference sequence), the CDR1 and CDR2 loops are WNHNN and SYGVQD. Trimming removed 8 bases from V and 4 bases from J; the gene matches leave 3 bases unexplained. Amplification of TCR beta CDR3 regions was carried out from RNA transcripts. The first round of RT-PCR for the TCR CDR3 was performed with the HTBI primer set and the Qiagen OneStep RT-PCR kit. Libraries were constructed in a second round of multiplex PCR, after which size selection and purification were performed. The libraries were sequenced on an Illumina HiSeq2000 using paired-end 100 bp reads. Per the original workflow: Raw data were processed with SOAPnuke, discarding reads with adapters, uncalled bases, mean Phred below 15, or no exact constant-primer or identifier match. COPE v1.2.5 was used to merge high-quality paired reads, and clonotypes were defined as unique nucleotide sequences. MiTCR v1.1 was used to align the clonotypes against IMGT TRBV, TRBD and TRBJ reference segments. Analysis was restricted to V-J combinations with a frequency above 0.0001, which covered roughly 99% of repertoires. The TCS score was defined as the ratio of F50 (clonal expansion) to E x V (chaos), calculated using BLOSUM62-based TCRdist between CDR3 peptides within each V-J. Welch's t-statistics and random forest reduced around 550 V-J features to roughly 13, which were used in a naive Bayes classifier (R e1071). The raw public reads went through TCRdb reprocessing: fastp at Q25, MiXCR clone calling, in-frame beta chains kept. For every CDR3 protein sequence, its rows merge into one entry that carries the most common genes and DNA. TCRdb, not the original authors, processed these V and J calls. Here the sample has 200,000 to 300,000 distinct CDR3 sequences; approximately 25% occur a single time. The top ten clones comprise roughly 35% of the sample.

This clonotype showed up just once. This receptor's antigen is unknown. No much larger clone is present one base from it, and per-base qualities are unavailable. A single read counts as weak evidence. Ophthalmopathy patients had moderately to severely active disease, with a Clinical Activity Score of 3 or more, a NOSPECS grade of 4 or more, and a disease duration of less than 3 months. Patients with uncontrolled infections, other autoimmune diseases, pregnancy or lactation were excluded. Diagnoses relied on clinical symptoms, serum thyroxine and TRAb, thyroid ultrasound and orbital computed tomography. PBMCs were separated from 10 ml of fresh peripheral blood using Ficoll-Paque density gradient centrifugation. Trizol reagent was used to extract total RNA, and RNA quality was then checked on an Agilent 2100 Bioanalyzer. The study at large found these results: Blood samples also contained most of the expanded thyroid clonotypes (frequency above 0.001), which suggests that blood repertoires may reflect thyroid immune responses. In validation, progression to ophthalmopathy was predicted by the model with 55% to 71% sensitivity and 72% to 80% specificity, a median of 6.5 months before onset. No statistical method was used to fix the sample size in advance, and group allocation was not hidden from the investigators. In cross-validation, a model built on a 13 V-J signature told ophthalmopathy apart from stable hyperthyroidism with approximately 90% sensitivity and about 81% specificity, and in testing the same model reached 80%/75%.

This TCR was sampled from a woman in her thirties or forties with Graves' ophthalmopathy. Sequencing input: blood. This receptor chain uses TRBV10-1 and TRBJ2-5, and 11 junction bases match TRBD2. The CDR3 sequence is CASGTSGGETQYF. The bases read TGCGCCAGCGGAACTAGCGGGGGAGAGACCCAGTACTTC.